The rows below give T cell receptor beta chains drawn from one sample of a study of cytomegalovirus exposure and HLA in healthy donors. Sequencing was performed with immunoSEQ multiplex PCR; in TCRdb, only in-frame clones are kept and a portion is missing. Its listing shows 90,000 to 130,000 clones. Material for sequencing was PBMCs. The receptors stem from a man aged 40-49 years in good health and CMV-seropositive. The CDR3 runs from the conserved cysteine through the conserved F or W. D genes are given only for firm matches. Clone sizes are given selectively: once, few, many, or a class where the clone is expanded.

DNA: TGTGCCAGCAGCTTGGACAGGGCTAATGAAAAACTGTTTTTT
CDR3: CASSLDRANEKLFF
size: NA
V: TRBV5-5
D: NA
J: TRBJ1-4

DNA: TGTGCCAGCAACAACGGGGATGGGCCGGTGGGCTATGGCTACACCTTC
CDR3: CASNNGDGPVGYGYTF
size: NA
V: TRBV28
D: NA
J: TRBJ1-2

DNA: TGTGCCAGCAGATCGACCCAGCGGGAGCAGTTCTTC
CDR3: CASRSTQREQFF
size: NA
V: TRBV7-9
D: NA
J: TRBJ2-1

DNA: TGTGCCAGCAGGAAATTGGGACAGGGCCCATCTGGGGCCAACGTCCTGACTTTC
CDR3: CASRKLGQGPSGANVLTF
size: NA
V: TRBV27
D: TRBD1
J: TRBJ2-6

DNA: TGCAGCGTTGAGACGGCGGGAGGAGGGACTGAAGCTTTCTTT
CDR3: CSVETAGGGTEAFF
size: NA
V: TRBV29-1
D: NA
J: TRBJ1-1

DNA: TGTGCCAGCAGCTCGGGGCAGGGGGCATTCGGCTACACCTTC
CDR3: CASSSGQGAFGYTF
size: NA
V: TRBV5-6
D: TRBD1
J: TRBJ1-2

DNA: TGTGCCAGCAGGAGACAGGGGGACACTGAAGCTTTCTTT
CDR3: CASRRQGDTEAFF
size: NA
V: TRBV27
D: TRBD1
J: TRBJ1-1

DNA: TGTGCCAGTAGACGGGATCTGGGGGGTACGCAGTATTTT
CDR3: CASRRDLGGTQYF
size: NA
V: TRBV25-1
D: NA
J: TRBJ2-3

DNA: TGTGCCAGCTCACTAGGGACAGGGACGGCGATGACTGAAGCTTTCTTT
CDR3: CASSLGTGTAMTEAFF
size: NA
V: TRBV18
D: TRBD1
J: TRBJ1-1

DNA: TGTGCCAGCAGGCCCGTGGGGGGTGAGCAGTTCTTC
CDR3: CASRPVGGEQFF
size: NA
V: TRBV27
D: NA
J: TRBJ2-1

DNA: TGTGCCAGCAGTTACTCGACAGATTCTGGAAGCACCATATATTTT
CDR3: CASSYSTDSGSTIYF
size: NA
V: TRBV6-6
D: NA
J: TRBJ1-3

DNA: TGTGCCAGCAGATCTTACTCTGGAAACACCATATATTTT
CDR3: CASRSYSGNTIYF
size: NA
V: TRBV11-2
D: NA
J: TRBJ1-3

DNA: TGTGCCAGCAGTTTAGAGGGAAGACGTCTATCGAACACTGAAGCTTTCTTT
CDR3: CASSLEGRRLSNTEAFF
size: NA
V: TRBV27
D: NA
J: TRBJ1-1

DNA: TGTGCCAGCAGCTCCCCTCTAGCGGGAGAACAAAGAGGGGAGCTGTTTTTT
CDR3: CASSSPLAGEQRGELFF
size: NA
V: TRBV7-3
D: TRBD2
J: TRBJ2-2

DNA: TGTGCCAGCAGCTTGGCCCTTCGGGACAGGGGGATCGGCTACACCTTC
CDR3: CASSLALRDRGIGYTF
size: NA
V: TRBV5-6
D: TRBD1
J: TRBJ1-2

DNA: TGTGCCAGCAGCTTTTCCGGCAGGGGAAAACACGAGCAGTACTTC
CDR3: CASSFSGRGKHEQYF
size: NA
V: TRBV11-2
D: NA
J: TRBJ2-7

DNA: TGTGCCAGCAGTTACGGCGCGGGAGCGGTTTACGAGCAGTACTTC
CDR3: CASSYGAGAVYEQYF
size: NA
V: TRBV6-5
D: TRBD2
J: TRBJ2-7

DNA: TGCGCCAGCAGCCAAGAAATAACTAGCGGGAGCAGACTGAGGACAGATACGCAGTATTTT
CDR3: CASSQEITSGSRLRTDTQYF
size: NA
V: TRBV4-1
D: TRBD2
J: TRBJ2-3

DNA: TGCGCCAGCAGTCTCGGGGGAGGAATCAATGAGCAGTTCTTC
CDR3: CASSLGGGINEQFF
size: NA
V: TRBV5-1
D: NA
J: TRBJ2-1

DNA: TGTGCCAGCAGTGAGGTGAATGAGCAGTTCTTC
CDR3: CASSEVNEQFF
size: NA
V: TRBV11-2
D: NA
J: TRBJ2-1

DNA: TGTGCCAGCAGAGCTACAGGGGATCAGCCCCAGCATTTT
CDR3: CASRATGDQPQHF
size: NA
V: TRBV6-1
D: TRBD1
J: TRBJ1-5

DNA: TGTGCCAGCAGTCTCCCGGGGGGCAGGGGCCAGCCCCAGCATTTT
CDR3: CASSLPGGRGQPQHF
size: NA
V: TRBV28
D: NA
J: TRBJ1-5

DNA: TGTGCCAGCAGAGTCGGGACAGCGAATGAAAAACTGTTTTTT
CDR3: CASRVGTANEKLFF
size: medium-sized
V: TRBV6-1
D: TRBD1
J: TRBJ1-4

DNA: TGTGCCAGCAGTTACTTGCGGGAGGGCATTCGATACGAGCAGTACTTC
CDR3: CASSYLREGIRYEQYF
size: NA
V: TRBV6-6
D: TRBD2
J: TRBJ2-7

DNA: TGTGCCAGCAGCCCGGGACTAGCGGGAGTGGAGACCCAGTACTTC
CDR3: CASSPGLAGVETQYF
size: NA
V: TRBV5-5
D: TRBD2
J: TRBJ2-5

DNA: TGTGCCAGCAACCCGCGGGGTAGCGGGACCTACACAGATACGCAGTATTTT
CDR3: CASNPRGSGTYTDTQYF
size: NA
V: TRBV28
D: TRBD2
J: TRBJ2-3

DNA: TGTGCCAGCAGGGAGGGTACCGGGGAGCTGTTTTTT
CDR3: CASREGTGELFF
size: NA
V: TRBV9
D: NA
J: TRBJ2-2

DNA: TGTGCCAGCAGCGGGACCGGGACAGGGCTGGGTCAGCCCCAGCATTTT
CDR3: CASSGTGTGLGQPQHF
size: NA
V: TRBV28
D: TRBD1
J: TRBJ1-5

DNA: TGTGCCAGCAGTTTACAGAGGGCGAACACTGAAGCTTTCTTT
CDR3: CASSLQRANTEAFF
size: NA
V: TRBV2
D: NA
J: TRBJ1-1

DNA: TGTGCCAGCAGCTGGGGGACAGACACTGAAGCTTTCTTT
CDR3: CASSWGTDTEAFF
size: NA
V: TRBV11-1
D: TRBD1
J: TRBJ1-1

DNA: TGTGCCAGCAGCATGGGGGACAGAGTGCCGCAGTACTTC
CDR3: CASSMGDRVPQYF
size: NA
V: TRBV28
D: TRBD1
J: TRBJ2-7

DNA: TGTGCCAGTAGTATCGCGCAGGGCGTTGCCTACGAGCAGTACTTC
CDR3: CASSIAQGVAYEQYF
size: NA
V: TRBV19
D: NA
J: TRBJ2-7

DNA: TGTGCCAGCAGTTACGGACAGAGTTATGGCTACACCTTC
CDR3: CASSYGQSYGYTF
size: NA
V: TRBV6-5
D: NA
J: TRBJ1-2

DNA: TGTGCCAGTAGCGACTACGGGACTTGGAACAATGAGCAGTTCTTC
CDR3: CASSDYGTWNNEQFF
size: NA
V: TRBV19
D: NA
J: TRBJ2-1

DNA: TGCGCCAGCAGCATCCGGGACTGGGACACTGAAGCTTTCTTT
CDR3: CASSIRDWDTEAFF
size: NA
V: TRBV5-1
D: NA
J: TRBJ1-1

DNA: TGTGCCAGCAGTTACGCTAGCGGAATGAACACCGGGGAGCTGTTTTTT
CDR3: CASSYASGMNTGELFF
size: NA
V: TRBV28
D: TRBD2
J: TRBJ2-2

DNA: TGTGCCAGCAGCTCCCAAAGGACAGGGGGCTACGAGCAGTACTTC
CDR3: CASSSQRTGGYEQYF
size: NA
V: TRBV7-6
D: TRBD1
J: TRBJ2-7

DNA: TGCGCCAGCCGCCTTGGGGGGGGAGACGAGCAGTACTTC
CDR3: CASRLGGGDEQYF
size: NA
V: TRBV10-2
D: TRBD2
J: TRBJ2-7

DNA: TGCGCCAGCAGCTTAGAACAGCGGGAGAAGGTACACGAGCAGTACTTC
CDR3: CASSLEQREKVHEQYF
size: NA
V: TRBV5-1
D: TRBD2
J: TRBJ2-7

DNA: TGTGCCAGCAGCTTGGCGTCCGGGGTCGAGCAGTACTTC
CDR3: CASSLASGVEQYF
size: NA
V: TRBV5-4
D: NA
J: TRBJ2-7

DNA: TGTGCCAGCAGCATCAACCCAGGGAATGGCTACACCTTC
CDR3: CASSINPGNGYTF
size: NA
V: TRBV11-2
D: NA
J: TRBJ1-2

DNA: TGTGCCTGGACTGGGCACGACTCCTACGAGCAGTACTTC
CDR3: CAWTGHDSYEQYF
size: NA
V: TRBV30
D: NA
J: TRBJ2-7